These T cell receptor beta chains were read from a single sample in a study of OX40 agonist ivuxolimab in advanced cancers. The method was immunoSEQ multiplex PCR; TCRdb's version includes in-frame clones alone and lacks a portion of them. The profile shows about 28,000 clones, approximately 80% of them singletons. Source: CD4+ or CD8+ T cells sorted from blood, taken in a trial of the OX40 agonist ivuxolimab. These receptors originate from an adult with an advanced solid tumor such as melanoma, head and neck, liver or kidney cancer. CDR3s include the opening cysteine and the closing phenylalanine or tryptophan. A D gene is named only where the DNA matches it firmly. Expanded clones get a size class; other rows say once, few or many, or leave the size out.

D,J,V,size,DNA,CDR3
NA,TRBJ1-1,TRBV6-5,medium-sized,TGTGCCAGCAGTTTGACGGGTTTCATGAACACTGAAGCTTTCTTT,CASSLTGFMNTEAFF
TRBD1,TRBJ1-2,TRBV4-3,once,TGCGCCAGCAGCCCGAAGGGGGCATTAAACTATGGCTACACCTTC,CASSPKGALNYGYTF
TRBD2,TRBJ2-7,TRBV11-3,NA,TGTGCCAGCAGCCCCACCTTTAGCGGGGGCTACGAGCAGTACTTC,CASSPTFSGGYEQYF
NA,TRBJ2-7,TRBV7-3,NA,TGTGCCAGCAGCTCCCCCCCTGACCTGCGCGAGCAGTACTTC,CASSSPPDLREQYF
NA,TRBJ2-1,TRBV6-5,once,TGTGCCAGCAGTTACGCGGCAGGGCCGTACAATGAGCAGTTCTTC,CASSYAAGPYNEQFF
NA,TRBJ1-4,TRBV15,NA,TGTGCCACCAGCATTCTATACGAAAAACTGTTTTTT,CATSILYEKLFF
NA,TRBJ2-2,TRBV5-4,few,TGTGCCAGCAGCTTAGTTACAGGGACCGGGGAGCTGTTTTTT,CASSLVTGTGELFF
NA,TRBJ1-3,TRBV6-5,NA,TGTGCCAGCAGTTACGGGCATGGAAACACCATATATTTT,CASSYGHGNTIYF
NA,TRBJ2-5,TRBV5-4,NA,TGTGCCAGCAGCTCAAAAGAATGGAGAGAAGAGACCCAGTACTTC,CASSSKEWREETQYF
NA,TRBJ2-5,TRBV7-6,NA,TGTGCCAGCAGCATAGGGCTCAGCTGGGCTCAAGAGACCCAGTACTTC,CASSIGLSWAQETQYF
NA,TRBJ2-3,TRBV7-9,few,TGTGCCAGCAGCTTAAGACCTGCCTGGCCAGATACGCAGTATTTT,CASSLRPAWPDTQYF
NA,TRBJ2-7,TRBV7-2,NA,TGTGCCAGCAGCTTAAGCTATTATGAGCAGTACTTC,CASSLSYYEQYF
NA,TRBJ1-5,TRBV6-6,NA,TGTGCCAGCAGTACCGATAGCAATCAGCCCCAGCATTTT,CASSTDSNQPQHF
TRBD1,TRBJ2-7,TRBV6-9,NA,TGTGCCAGCAGCGCCGGGACAGGGGGGTACGAGCAGTACTTC,CASSAGTGGYEQYF
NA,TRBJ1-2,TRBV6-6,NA,TGTGCCAGCGTCCCGGCATATCTAACGGGGGACTATGGCTACACCTTC,CASVPAYLTGDYGYTF
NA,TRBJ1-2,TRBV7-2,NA,TGTGCCAGCAGTCGACAGGATTATGGCTACACCTTC,CASSRQDYGYTF
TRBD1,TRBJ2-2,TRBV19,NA,TGTGCCAGTAGTGACAGTCGGGCAGGGGGCATCACCGGGGAGCTGTTTTTT,CASSDSRAGGITGELFF
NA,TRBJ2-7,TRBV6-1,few,TGTGCCAGCGAAGCGCAGGCCGGAGAGCAGTACTTC,CASEAQAGEQYF
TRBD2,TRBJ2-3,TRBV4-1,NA,TGCGCCAGCAGCCAACTTCCTTCTAGCGGGGATTACACAGATACGCAGTATTTT,CASSQLPSSGDYTDTQYF
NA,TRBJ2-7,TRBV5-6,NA,TGTGCCAGCAGACCCCAGGGTTCAGGGGTCGAGCAGTACTTC,CASRPQGSGVEQYF
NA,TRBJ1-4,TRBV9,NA,TGTGCCAGCAGCGTAGGGGATTCAACTAATGAAAAACTGTTTTTT,CASSVGDSTNEKLFF
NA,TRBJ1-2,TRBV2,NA,TGTGCCAGCAGTGAAACGGAGGGTGACGGCTACACCTTC,CASSETEGDGYTF
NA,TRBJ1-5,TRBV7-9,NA,TGTGCCAGCAGCCCCACCGGGACAATAGGCAATCAGCCCCAGCATTTT,CASSPTGTIGNQPQHF
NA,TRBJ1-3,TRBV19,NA,TGTGCCAGTAGTATGGACAGCCTACTCTCTGGAAACACCATATATTTT,CASSMDSLLSGNTIYF
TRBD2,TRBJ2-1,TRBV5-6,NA,TGTGCCAGCAGCTCCTTAGCGGGGGCCTACAATGAGCAGTTCTTC,CASSSLAGAYNEQFF
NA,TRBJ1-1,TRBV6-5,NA,TGTGCCAGCAGTTACGTTTCGGGGAACACTGAAGCTTTCTTT,CASSYVSGNTEAFF
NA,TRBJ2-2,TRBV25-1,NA,TGTGCCAGCAGTGAACAGGGTTACACCGGGGAGCTGTTTTTT,CASSEQGYTGELFF
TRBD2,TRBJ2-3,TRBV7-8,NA,TGTGCCAGCAGCCCCCGGGGTAGCGGGGGGCCAGATACGCAGTATTTT,CASSPRGSGGPDTQYF
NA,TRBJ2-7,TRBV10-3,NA,TGTGCCATCAGTGACGTGCGGGGCGAGCAGTACTTC,CAISDVRGEQYF
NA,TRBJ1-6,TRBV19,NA,TGTGCCAGTAGTATAACCCCCCTTGGCAGGCGGGAGTGGGATAATTCACCCCTCCACTTT,CASSITPLGRREWDNSPLHF
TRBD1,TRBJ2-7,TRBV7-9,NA,TGTGCCAGCAGCGACCGGGACAGGGGCACCTACGAGCAGTACTTC,CASSDRDRGTYEQYF
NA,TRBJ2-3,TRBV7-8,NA,TGTGCCAGCAGCTTTGGGACAGATACGCAGTATTTT,CASSFGTDTQYF
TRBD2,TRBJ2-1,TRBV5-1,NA,TGCGCCAGCAGCTTGGTCATAGCGGGGGGTTACAATGAGCAGTTCTTC,CASSLVIAGGYNEQFF
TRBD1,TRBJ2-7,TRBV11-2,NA,TGTGCCAGCAGCTTAACAGGGGCGAGCCCTAGGGGGTACGAGCAGTACTTC,CASSLTGASPRGYEQYF
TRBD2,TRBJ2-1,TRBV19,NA,TGTGCCAGTAGTGAGACTAGCGGGTCCTTCAATGAGCAGTTCTTC,CASSETSGSFNEQFF
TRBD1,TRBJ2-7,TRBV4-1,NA,TGCGCCAGCAGGCCGCATACCGGGACAGGGGGATACGAGCAGTACTTC,CASRPHTGTGGYEQYF